Each of the 30 T cell receptor beta chains below was sequenced from the same sample in a study of blood T cell repertoires in COVID-19. Sequenced by immunoSEQ multiplex PCR; TCRdb stores in-frame clones only, minus some. The sample has about half a million clones, roughly 89% seen once. Sequenced material: peripheral blood. Receptors originate from a man between 18 and 29 years old with COVID-19, enrolled during active disease.

The chain has TRBV4-1 and TRBJ1-1, with D hard to call. From germline, CDR1 is MGHRA and CDR2 YSYEKL. The V end was cut by 1 base, the J end by 5 bases, with 11 bases between. CDR3 length: 14 amino acids. CDR3 sequence: CASSQGPAMTEAFF. The CDR3 coding sequence is TGCGCCAGCAGCCAAGGGCCAGCGATGACTGAAGCTTTCTTT.

This clone was found once. This chain links TRBV7-9 with TRBJ1-2, with D perhaps TRBD1 (6 bases). The germline gives CDR1 SEHNR, CDR2 FQNEAQ (reference sequence). There are 13 residues in the CDR3. V lost 3 bases, J lost 6 bases, and 11 bases lay in between. This CDR3 reads CASSLENRDGYTF. The CDR3 DNA reads TGTGCCAGCAGCTTGGAAAACAGGGATGGCTACACCTTC.

The chain links TRBV15 to TRBJ1-5, with D unclear. This CDR3 region has 15 residues. Germline V CDR1 and CDR2: LNHNV, YYDKDF (reference sequence). The V and J ends lost 1 base and 4 bases respectively, with 11 bases between them. DNA for the CDR3: TGTGCCACCAGCAGAGGTCTTACGGGGAATCAGCCCCAGCATTTT. Protein: CATSRGLTGNQPQHF. Together with reference TRBV15 and TRBJ1-5, the CDR3 gives the full variable domain: DAMVIQNPRYQVTQFGKPVTLSCSQTLNHNVMYWYQQKSSQAPKLLFHYYDKDFNNEADTPDNFQSRRPNTSFCFLDIRSPGLGDTAMYLCATSRGLTGNQPQHFGDGTRLSIL.

The V and J genes are TRBV24-1 and TRBJ2-3, with 12 bases fitting TRBD2. The germline CDR1 and CDR2 sequences are KGHDR and SFDVKD. The V segment lost 3 bases and the J segment 0 bases; nucleotides outside the gene matches: 3. The CDR3 contains 17 residues. The CDR3 coding sequence is TGTGCCACCAGTGATGGGGGGACTAGCGGGAGCACAGATACGCAGTATTTT. It specifies CATSDGGTSGSTDTQYF.

V is TRBV18 and J is TRBJ1-2; maybe TRBD1 (6 bases). From germline, CDR1 is KGHSH and CDR2 LQKENI. This CDR3 comprises 14 residues. V gave up 3 bases and J gave up 2 bases, with 10 bases separating them. The CDR3 sequence is CASSPTGPNYGYTF. The CDR3 DNA sequence: TGTGCCAGCTCACCGACAGGCCCAAACTATGGCTACACCTTC.

This clone was observed a single time. The chain is built from TRBV19 and TRBJ2-4; TRBD2 matches 16 bases. There are 18 residues in the CDR3. CDR1 and CDR2 (germline): LNHDA, SQIVND (reference sequence). The V gene end was trimmed by 4 bases and the J gene end by 1 base; junction bases not matched to a gene: 4. The CDR3 is CASSTGLAGGPAKNIQYF. As DNA, the CDR3 is TGTGCCAGTAGTACGGGACTAGCGGGGGGGCCCGCCAAAAACATTCAGTACTTC.

This sequence joins TRBV5-1 and TRBJ2-3; 12 bases align to TRBD2. V lost 0 bases, J lost 3 bases, and 5 bases stayed unmatched. Germline-derived CDR1 and CDR2 are SGHRS and YFSETQ. This CDR3 comprises 17 residues. The CDR3 coding sequence is TGCGCCAGCAGCTTGGCCTTGACTAGCGGGAGAACAGATACGCAGTATTTT. Translation: CASSLALTSGRTDTQYF.

The chain carries TRBV5-8 and TRBJ1-6; D uncertain. CDR3 length: 14 residues. With 2 bases removed from V and 5 bases from J, the gap between germline ends came to 8 bases. Per the germline V gene, CDR1 is SGHTS and CDR2 is YDEGEE. The CDR3 DNA reads TGTGCCAGCAGCTTCGGGGAGAATAATTCACCCCTCCACTTT. Translating it yields CASSFGENNSPLHF. Supplemented by reference TRBV5-8 and TRBJ1-6, the full variable domain reads EAGVTQSPTHLIKTRGQQATLRCSPISGHTSVYWYQQALGLGLQFLLWYDEGEERNRGNFPPRFSGRQFPNYSSELNVNALELEDSALYLCASSFGENNSPLHFGNGTRLTVT.

The gene calls are TRBV19 and TRBJ2-6; a possible D gene is TRBD2 (6 bases). The CDR3 extends over 16 amino acids. V gave up 6 bases and J gave up 0 bases, with 12 bases separating them. Germline loops: CDR1 LNHDA, CDR2 SQIVND (reference sequence). The CDR3, as DNA: TGTGCCAGTAGGGGACTCCGCCCCTCTGGGGCCAACGTCCTGACTTTC. Protein: CASRGLRPSGANVLTF.

CDR3 loop: CAWSPPGGTRTSVYNEQFF. CDR3 coding DNA: TGTGCCTGGAGCCCCCCGGGGGGAACCCGGACTAGCGTCTACAATGAGCAGTTCTTC. The chain uses TRBV30 and TRBJ2-1; TRBD2 matches at 9 bases. CDR3 size: 19 residues. Trimming took 3 bases from V and 3 from J; bases not matched to a gene: 18. Germline loops: CDR1 GTSNPN, CDR2 SVGIG (reference sequence).

Only one count was recorded for this clone. The CDR3 region has the DNA TGTGCCAGCAGCACGGGGACAGGGTATGAAAAACTGTTTTTT. Protein sequence: CASSTGTGYEKLFF. The gene calls are TRBV11-2 and TRBJ1-4; 9 bases map to TRBD1. The CDR3 extends over 14 amino acids. Trimming at V came to 5 bases and at J to 6 bases, leaving 4 bases not matched to a gene. Germline CDR1 is SGHAT and CDR2 is FQNNGV.

V and J are TRBV5-8 and TRBJ1-2; 8 nucleotides line up with TRBD1. Germline V lookup: CDR1 SGHTS, CDR2 YDEGEE. Unmatched junction bases numbered 7, after V lost 3 bases and J lost 9 bases. The CDR3 consists of 13 residues. The chain's CDR3 is CASSSGQGWSYTF. The CDR3 DNA follows: TGTGCCAGCAGCTCCGGACAGGGTTGGAGCTACACCTTC.

This rearrangement joins TRBV25-1 to TRBJ1-2; TRBD1 matches at 10 bases. Trimming cost V 5 bases and J 10 bases; bases outside gene matches: 10. This CDR3 has 14 residues. Germline-derived CDR1 and CDR2 are MGHDK and SYGVNS. CDR3 DNA: TGTGCCAGCAGTCTAGGTGGGGACAGGGGCGACTACACCTTC. Residues: CASSLGGDRGDYTF.

This chain links TRBV9 with TRBJ1-6, with D perhaps matching TRBD1 (6 bases). Trimming removed 0 bases from V and 9 bases from J, with 19 bases in between. The CDR3 is 17 amino acids. Germline assignment: CDR1 SGDLS and CDR2 YYNGEE. The CDR3 loop reads CASSVDGGARLGSPLHF. The CDR3 region has the DNA TGTGCCAGCAGCGTAGATGGGGGGGCTCGTTTGGGTTCACCCCTCCACTTT.

The rearrangement uses TRBV6-5 and TRBJ1-6; TRBD1 agrees at 7 bases. Germline CDR1 MNHEY, CDR2 SVGAGI. CDR3 length equals 16 residues. V shed 4 bases and J 3 bases; nucleotides not matched to a gene: 6. As DNA, the CDR3 is TGTGCCAGCAGTTCATCGGACAGGTTCTATAATTCACCCCTCCACTTT. This encodes CASSSSDRFYNSPLHF.

The chain couples TRBV24-1 to TRBJ1-1; maybe TRBD1 (5 bases). This CDR3 has 12 residues. Germline lookup yields CDR1 KGHDR and CDR2 SFDVKD. The V end lost 3 bases, the J end lost 8 bases, and 9 bases lay between the germline ends. This CDR3 is CATSDPGEEAFF. CDR3 nucleotides: TGTGCCACCAGTGATCCGGGGGAAGAAGCTTTCTTT.

The rearrangement uses TRBV19 and TRBJ2-4, with D maybe TRBD2 (6 bases). V was cut by 5 bases and J by 6 bases, with 23 bases left in between. CDR1 and CDR2 (germline): LNHDA, SQIVND (reference sequence). CDR3 length equals 17 residues. CDR3 loop: CASSLPGRGTGGNIQYF. In DNA form, the CDR3 reads TGTGCCAGTAGTCTGCCGGGACGGGGGACCGGGGGAAACATTCAGTACTTC.

The V call is TRBV3-1 (or the pseudogene TRBV3-2), the J call TRBJ2-1; TRBD2 matches at 11 bases. This CDR3 comprises 16 residues. Germline loops: CDR1 LGHDT, CDR2 YNNKEL (reference sequence). V lost 3 bases to trimming and J lost 7 bases; unmatched junction nucleotides: 8. DNA for the CDR3: TGTGCCAGCAGCCAGTTAGCGGGAGGGCCAGGGAATGAGCAGTTCTTC. Translation gives CASSQLAGGPGNEQFF.

CDR3 region: CASRGTGEKLFF. The DNA of the CDR3 is TGTGCCAGTAGGGGGACAGGTGAAAAACTGTTTTTT. The chain links TRBV19 to TRBJ1-4, with 8 bases fitting TRBD1. The CDR3 spans 12 residues. V shed 6 bases and J 7 bases; nucleotides not matched to a gene: 1. CDR1 is LNHDA and CDR2 is SQIVND in the germline V gene (reference sequence). The whole variable domain, filled in from reference TRBV19 and TRBJ1-4, reads DGGITQSPKYLFRKEGQNVTLSCEQNLNHDAMYWYRQDPGQGLRLIYYSQIVNDFQKGDIAEGYSVSREKKESFPLTVTSAQKNPTAFYLCASRGTGEKLFFGSGTQLSVL.

The chain links TRBV7-9 to TRBJ2-5, with 8 bases aligning to TRBD1. CDR3 length equals 15 residues. From germline, CDR1 is SEHNR and CDR2 FQNEAQ (reference sequence). After removal of 2 bases from V and 2 bases from J, the junction contained 4 bases not matched to a gene. CDR3 DNA sequence: TGTGCCAGCAGCTTACTCGGGACAGGACAAGAGACCCAGTACTTC. Its translation: CASSLLGTGQETQYF.

The chain links TRBV23-1 to TRBJ2-4; possibly TRBD1 for D (6 bases). TRBV23-1 is assigned to the ORF class and has an uncertain function. V lost 0 bases, J lost 5 bases, and 17 bases lay in between. This CDR3 has 17 residues. CDR3 sequence reads: CASSQSRLWGPENIQYF. DNA of the CDR3: TGCGCCAGCAGTCAATCACGTTTATGGGGGCCCGAAAACATTCAGTACTTC.

The chain combines TRBV5-1 with TRBJ1-4, with 7 bases fitting TRBD1. Germline CDR1 and CDR2: SGHRS and YFSETQ. Trimming took 3 bases from V and 8 from J; bases not matched to a gene: 13. The CDR3 spans 16 residues. The CDR3 region has the DNA TGCGCCAGCAGCTCTTTAGGGGGCGGGGACCCCGAAAAACTGTTTTTT. This gives the protein CASSSLGGGDPEKLFF.

The J gene is TRBJ2-7, the V gene TRBV6-4; 8 positions agree with TRBD2. V was clipped by 2 bases and J by 5 bases; unmatched bases: 8. The CDR3 sequence is 15 residues long. Germline V lookup: CDR1 MRHNA, CDR2 SNTAGT. In DNA, the CDR3 is TGTGCCAGCAGTGACCGCGACCCAGCGGGGGACGAGCAGTACTTC. Protein sequence: CASSDRDPAGDEQYF.

The chain's CDR3 is CASGASGNNEQFF. The DNA of the CDR3 is TGTGCGAGCGGGGCTAGCGGAAACAATGAGCAGTTCTTC. V is TRBV6-5 and J is TRBJ2-1, with TRBD2 identical over 7 bases. Germline values: CDR1 MNHEY, CDR2 SVGAGI. There are 13 residues in the CDR3.

This clone showed up just once. V is TRBV5-1 and J is TRBJ2-2, with 11 positions matching TRBD1. J gave up 6 bases and V 4 bases, and 5 bases lay outside the gene matches. Germline assignment: CDR1 SGHRS and CDR2 YFSETQ. The CDR3 runs to 15 residues. The CDR3 region has the DNA TGCGCCAGCAGCACGTCGGGACAGGGGGCCGGGGAGCTGTTTTTT. As protein: CASSTSGQGAGELFF.

J is TRBJ1-2 and V is TRBV12-3 or TRBV12-4; a weak D match, TRBD1 (6 bases). This CDR3 comprises 13 residues. The germline V and J ends were trimmed by 6 bases and 8 bases, with 16 bases remaining between them. The CDR3 DNA is TGTGCCAGCAGACTCCCCGACAGGACGGGCTACACCTTC. Translation: CASRLPDRTGYTF.

The V and J genes are TRBV7-2 and TRBJ1-1, with 7 nucleotides matching TRBD1. The CDR3 has 14 residues. The trim removed 5 bases at V and 9 bases at J, leaving 12 bases unmatched. Germline V gene sequence: CDR1 SGHTA, CDR2 FQGNSA. CDR3 DNA sequence: TGTGCCAGCAGCCTTGGGGCAGGGGGGCGCCAAGCTTTCTTT. It is translated as CASSLGAGGRQAFF. Full variable domain (remainder filled in from reference TRBV7-2 and TRBJ1-1): GAGVSQSPSNKVTEKGKDVELRCDPISGHTALYWYRQSLGQGLEFLIYFQGNSAPDKSGLPSDRFSAERTGGSVSTLTIQRTQQEDSAVYLCASSLGAGGRQAFFGQGTRLTVV.

The V gene is TRBV7-9, the J gene TRBJ1-3; D is possibly TRBD1 (6 bases). The ends were cut back, 6 bases at V and 0 bases at J, with 12 bases in the middle. This CDR3 has 15 residues. In germline, CDR1 is SEHNR, CDR2 FQNEAQ (reference sequence). CDR3 residues: CASSQDSSSGNTIYF. The CDR3 nucleotides read TGTGCCAGCAGTCAGGACAGTAGCTCTGGAAACACCATATATTTT.

This chain links TRBV10-3 with TRBJ2-3; 9 bases line up with TRBD2. This CDR3 is built from 16 residues. CDR1 and CDR2 (germline): ENHRY, SYGVKD. The junction had 3 bases not matched to a gene; V was cut back by 0 bases and J by 2 bases. CDR3 sequence: CAISESAGGFTDTQYF. For the CDR3, the DNA is TGTGCCATCAGTGAGTCGGCGGGAGGGTTCACAGATACGCAGTATTTT.

The rearrangement uses TRBV6-6 and TRBJ2-1; 8 nucleotides agree with TRBD2. The V gene end was trimmed by 7 bases and the J gene end by 5 bases; junction bases not matched to a gene: 7. The CDR3 has 14 residues. Germline lookup yields CDR1 MNHNY and CDR2 SVGAGI (reference sequence). The CDR3: CASTRGLGNNEQFF. In nucleotides, the CDR3 is TGTGCCAGCACGAGGGGACTAGGGAACAATGAGCAGTTCTTC.